The clone carrying this T cell receptor beta chain was seen just once. These data belong to a study of radiation and T cells in renal cell carcinoma. CDR3 length equals 14 residues. The trim removed 5 bases at V and 9 bases at J, leaving 6 bases unmatched. The germline gives CDR1 LNHDA, CDR2 SQIVND (reference sequence). Sequenced by immunoSEQ multiplex PCR; TCRdb stores in-frame clones only, minus some. Here the sample spans fewer than 80,000 clones, roughly 85% being singletons. Documented time point: blood 4 weeks post-SBRT, at nephrectomy. This sample's treatment: 15 Gy SBRT to primary tumor, nephrectomy 4 weeks later. Nephrectomy followed 15 Gy stereotactic body radiation by 4 weeks.

This chain joins TRBV19 and TRBJ2-1; the match to TRBD2 covers 11 bases. The material sequenced was blood, taken from a patient whose treatment included radiotherapy and nephrectomy. The sequence was collected from a woman aged 55-75 years with renal cell carcinoma. CDR3 residues: CASSYSLAGGEQFF. The CDR3 nucleotides read TGTGCCAGTAGTTATAGCCTAGCGGGAGGTGAGCAGTTCTTC.